There are many counts of the clone carrying this T cell receptor beta chain. No antigen is known for it. The V segment lost 3 bases and the J segment 7 bases; nucleotides outside the gene matches: 9. The CDR3 loop spans 16 amino acids. Germline V gene lookup returns CDR1 SGHVS and CDR2 FQNEAQ. The data derive from a study of regulatory T cells in long-lasting Graves disease. Study-level results: TRBV28 was favored in persistent disease, as were TRBJ1-2 and TRBJ2-5.

Arm-PCR of CDR3 regions and iRepertoire HTBI primers were the basis on which TCR beta libraries were built. Original analysis: Among the samples, 60 or so TRBV and some 15 TRBJ segments were identified. TCRdb reprocessed the multiplex PCR reads with MiXCR, giving one entry per CDR3 protein. The V and J calls and clone size are TCRdb's, not the authors'. The sample contains 400,000 to 500,000 distinct CDR3 sequences, around 17% of which appear only once. As to time point: newly diagnosed GD, antithyroid drugs for less than 3 months. Extracted RNA from PBMCs served as the source of the TCR library. The data were also submitted as part of a second study, on T cells in Graves' hyperthyroidism and ophthalmopathy. From that paper: Newly diagnosed hyperthyroidism patients aged 18 to 65 years had disease lasting under 2 months. The TCR CDR3 first-round RT-PCR relied on the HTBI primer set.

The sample was peripheral blood mononuclear cells (PBMCs), taken at new diagnosis, from a patient treated with antithyroid drugs. The TCR comes from a woman younger than 30 with Graves disease. This rearrangement joins TRBV7-8 to TRBJ1-5; 10 bases line up with TRBD1. The CDR3: CASSFETGGFRQPQHF. The CDR3 nucleotides read TGTGCCAGCAGCTTCGAGACAGGGGGCTTCAGGCAGCCCCAGCATTTT.